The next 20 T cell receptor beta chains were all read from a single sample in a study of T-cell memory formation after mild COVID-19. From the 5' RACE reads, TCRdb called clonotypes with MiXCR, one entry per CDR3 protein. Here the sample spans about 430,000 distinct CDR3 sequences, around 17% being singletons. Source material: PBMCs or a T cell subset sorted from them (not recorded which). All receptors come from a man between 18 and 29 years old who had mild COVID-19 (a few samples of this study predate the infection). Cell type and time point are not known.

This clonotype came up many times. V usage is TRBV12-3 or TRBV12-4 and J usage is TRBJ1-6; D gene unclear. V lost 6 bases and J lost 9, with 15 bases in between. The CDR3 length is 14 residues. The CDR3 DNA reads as TGTGCCAGCAGCTATGACCCATTGGGTTCACCCCTCCACTTT. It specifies CASSYDPLGSPLHF.

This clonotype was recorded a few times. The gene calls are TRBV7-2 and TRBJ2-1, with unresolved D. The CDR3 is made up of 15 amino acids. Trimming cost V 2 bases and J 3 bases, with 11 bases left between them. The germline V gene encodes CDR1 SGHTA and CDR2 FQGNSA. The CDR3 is CASSLRRTNYNEQFF. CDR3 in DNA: TGTGCCAGCAGCTTACGCAGAACGAACTACAATGAGCAGTTCTTC.

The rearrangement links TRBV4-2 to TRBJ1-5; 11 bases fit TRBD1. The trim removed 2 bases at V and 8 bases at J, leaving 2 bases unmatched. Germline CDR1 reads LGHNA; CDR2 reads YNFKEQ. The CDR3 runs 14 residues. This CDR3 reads CASSQPGQGEPQHF. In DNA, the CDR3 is TGTGCCAGCAGCCAACCGGGACAGGGGGAGCCCCAGCATTTT.

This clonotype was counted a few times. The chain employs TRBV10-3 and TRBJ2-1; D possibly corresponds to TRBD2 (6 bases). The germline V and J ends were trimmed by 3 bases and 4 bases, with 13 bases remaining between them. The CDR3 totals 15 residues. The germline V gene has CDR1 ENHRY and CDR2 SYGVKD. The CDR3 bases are TGTGCCATCAGTGACTTAGCGGTGAGATACAATGAGCAGTTCTTC. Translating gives CAISDLAVRYNEQFF.

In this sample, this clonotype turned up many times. CDR3 sequence: CATSAPGSNIQYF. DNA of the CDR3: TGTGCCACCAGTGCCCCAGGGAGTAACATTCAGTACTTC. This sequence joins TRBV24-1 and TRBJ2-4, with D tentatively TRBD1 or TRBD2 (5 bases each). Germline CDR1 is KGHDR and CDR2 is SFDVKD. V was trimmed by 5 bases and J by 7 bases, leaving 11 bases between them. This CDR3 comprises 13 residues.

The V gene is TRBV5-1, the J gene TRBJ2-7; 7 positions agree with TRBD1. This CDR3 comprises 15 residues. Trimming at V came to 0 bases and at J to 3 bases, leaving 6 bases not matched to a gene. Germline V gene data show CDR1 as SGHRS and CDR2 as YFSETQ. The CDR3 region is CASSLADRAFYEQYF. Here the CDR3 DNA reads TGCGCCAGCAGCTTGGCAGACAGGGCCTTCTACGAGCAGTACTTC.

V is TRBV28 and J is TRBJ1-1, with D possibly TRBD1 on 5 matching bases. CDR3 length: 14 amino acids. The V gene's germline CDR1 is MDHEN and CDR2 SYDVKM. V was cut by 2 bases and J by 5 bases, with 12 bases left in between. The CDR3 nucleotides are TGTGCCAGCAGTTTACCGGGGCGGGAGACTGAAGCTTTCTTT. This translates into CASSLPGRETEAFF.

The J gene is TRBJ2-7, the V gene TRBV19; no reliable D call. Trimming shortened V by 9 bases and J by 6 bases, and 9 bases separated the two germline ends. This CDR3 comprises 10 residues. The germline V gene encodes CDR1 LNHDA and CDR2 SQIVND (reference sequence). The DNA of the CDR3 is TGTGCCAGACCCACCCGCGAGCAGTACTTC. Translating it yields CARPTREQYF.

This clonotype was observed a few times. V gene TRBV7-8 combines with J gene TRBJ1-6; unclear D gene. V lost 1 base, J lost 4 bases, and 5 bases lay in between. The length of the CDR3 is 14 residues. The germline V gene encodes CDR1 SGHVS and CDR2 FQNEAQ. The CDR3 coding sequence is TGTGCCAGCAGCTTAGGGGGTTATAATTCACCCCTCCACTTT. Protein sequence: CASSLGGYNSPLHF.

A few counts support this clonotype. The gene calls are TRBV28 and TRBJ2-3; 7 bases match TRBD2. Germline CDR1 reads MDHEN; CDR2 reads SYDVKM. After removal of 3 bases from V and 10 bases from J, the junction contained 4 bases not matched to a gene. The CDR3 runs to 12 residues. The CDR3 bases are TGTGCCAGCAGTTTTCGACTAGCAGCGCAGTATTTT. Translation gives CASSFRLAAQYF.

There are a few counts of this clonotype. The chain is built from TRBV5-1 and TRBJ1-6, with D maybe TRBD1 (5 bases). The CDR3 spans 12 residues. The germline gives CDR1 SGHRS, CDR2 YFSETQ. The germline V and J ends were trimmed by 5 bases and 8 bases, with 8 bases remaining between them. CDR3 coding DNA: TGCGCCAGCAGAACGGGGGATTCACCCCTCCACTTT. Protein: CASRTGDSPLHF.

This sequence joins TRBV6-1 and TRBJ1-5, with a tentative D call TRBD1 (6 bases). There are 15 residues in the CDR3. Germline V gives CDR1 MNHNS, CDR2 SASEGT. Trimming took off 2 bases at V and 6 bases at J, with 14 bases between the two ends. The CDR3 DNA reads TGTGCCAGCAGTGAATGGTACAGGGCTGGTCAGCCCCAGCATTTT. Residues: CASSEWYRAGQPQHF.

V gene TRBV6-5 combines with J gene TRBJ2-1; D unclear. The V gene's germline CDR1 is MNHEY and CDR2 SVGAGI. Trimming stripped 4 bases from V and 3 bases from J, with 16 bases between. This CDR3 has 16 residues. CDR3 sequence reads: CASSLTGTSNYNEQFF. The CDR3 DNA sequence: TGTGCCAGCAGTTTAACCGGTACCTCAAACTACAATGAGCAGTTCTTC.

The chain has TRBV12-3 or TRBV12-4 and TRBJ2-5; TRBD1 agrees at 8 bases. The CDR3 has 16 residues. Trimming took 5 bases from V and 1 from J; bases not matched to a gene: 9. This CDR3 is CASSKRPGQGQETQYF. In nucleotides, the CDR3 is TGTGCCAGCAGTAAACGCCCCGGACAGGGCCAAGAGACCCAGTACTTC.

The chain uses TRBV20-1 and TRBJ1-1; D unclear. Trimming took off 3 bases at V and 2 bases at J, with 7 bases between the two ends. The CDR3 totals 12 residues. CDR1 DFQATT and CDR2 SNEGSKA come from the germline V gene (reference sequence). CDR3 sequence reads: CSASNPNTEAFF. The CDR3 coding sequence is TGCAGTGCTAGTAACCCCAACACTGAAGCTTTCTTT.

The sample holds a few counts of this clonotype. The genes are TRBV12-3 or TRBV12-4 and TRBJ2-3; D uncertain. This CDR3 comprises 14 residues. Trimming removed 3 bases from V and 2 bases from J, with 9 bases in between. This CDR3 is CASSLNSNTDTQYF. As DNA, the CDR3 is TGTGCCAGCAGTTTGAACAGCAACACAGATACGCAGTATTTT.

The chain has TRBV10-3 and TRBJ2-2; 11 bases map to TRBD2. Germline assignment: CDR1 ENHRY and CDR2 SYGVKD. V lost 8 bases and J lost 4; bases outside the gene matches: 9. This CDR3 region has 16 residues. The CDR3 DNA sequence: TGTGCCATCCAAGTAGCGGGGGGGCCGACCACCGGGGAGCTGTTTTTT. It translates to CAIQVAGGPTTGELFF.

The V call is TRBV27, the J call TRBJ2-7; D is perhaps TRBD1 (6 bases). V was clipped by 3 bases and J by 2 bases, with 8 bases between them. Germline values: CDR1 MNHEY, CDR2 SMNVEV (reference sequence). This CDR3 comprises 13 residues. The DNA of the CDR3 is TGTGCCAGCAGTTTGACAGGCCCCTACGAGCAGTACTTC. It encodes CASSLTGPYEQYF.

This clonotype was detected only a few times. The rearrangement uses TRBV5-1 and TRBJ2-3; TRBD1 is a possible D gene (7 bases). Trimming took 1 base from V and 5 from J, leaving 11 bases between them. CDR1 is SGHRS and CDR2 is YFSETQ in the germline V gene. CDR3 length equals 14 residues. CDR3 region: CASSLLQGGDTQYF. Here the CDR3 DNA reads TGCGCCAGCAGCTTGTTGCAGGGGGGAGATACGCAGTATTTT.

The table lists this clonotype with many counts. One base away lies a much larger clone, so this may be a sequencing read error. The CDR3 DNA is TGTGCCAGCAGCGTAGGGGGCACAGATACGCAGTATTTT. Residues: CASSVGGTDTQYF. The chain carries TRBV9 and TRBJ2-3; D remains ambiguous. Trimming removed 0 bases at V and 1 base at J, with 3 bases between. The CDR3 spans 13 residues. Looked up from germline, CDR1 is SGDLS and CDR2 is YYNGEE. Variable domain in full (rest from reference TRBV9 and TRBJ2-3): DSGVTQTPKHLITATGQRVTLRCSPRSGDLSVYWYQQSLDQGLQFLIQYYNGEERAKGNILERFSAQQFPDLHSELNLSSLELGDSALYFCASSVGGTDTQYFGPGTRLTVL.